This T cell receptor beta chain was profiled in a study of tumor-infiltrating lymphocytes in primary liver carcinoma. Each 20-30 mg portion of unsorted bulk tissue served as the source for co-extraction of RNA and DNA. Comment on this clonotype: One end of the junction is discordant with germline, which a read error may explain.

From approximately 0.5 ug of total RNA, TCR beta-specific cDNA was reverse-transcribed using a constant-region primer. The TCR beta library was amplified through three nested multiplex PCR rounds in a modified ARM-PCR procedure. TCRdb reanalysed the multiplex PCR reads using MiXCR and keeps one entry per CDR3 protein. The repertoire holds about 92,000 distinct CDR3 sequences, with 65% to 70% as singletons. Material for sequencing was tumor-adjacent normal liver tissue. The sequence came from a man in his forties with primary liver carcinoma and hepatitis B virus infection.

The CDR3 sequence: CSSGDSPYGQYF. The CDR3 nucleotides are TGCAGCAGTGGGGACAGCCCCTACGGGCAGTATTTC. This chain uses TRBV29-1 with TRBJ2-7; 7 nucleotides align to TRBD1. The CDR3 extends over 12 amino acids. Germline V gene sequence: CDR1 SQVTM, CDR2 ANQGSEA.